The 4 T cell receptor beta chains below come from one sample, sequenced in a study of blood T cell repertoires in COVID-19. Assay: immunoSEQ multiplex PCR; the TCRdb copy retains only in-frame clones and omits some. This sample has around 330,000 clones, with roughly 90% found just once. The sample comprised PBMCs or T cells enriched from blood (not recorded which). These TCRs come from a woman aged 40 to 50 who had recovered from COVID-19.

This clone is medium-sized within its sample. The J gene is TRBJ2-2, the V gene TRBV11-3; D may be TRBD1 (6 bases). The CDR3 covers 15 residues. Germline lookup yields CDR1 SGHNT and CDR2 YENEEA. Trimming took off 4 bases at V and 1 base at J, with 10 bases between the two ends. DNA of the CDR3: TGTGCCAGCAGCTCCTACAGGGAGAACACCGGGGAGCTGTTTTTT. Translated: CASSSYRENTGELFF. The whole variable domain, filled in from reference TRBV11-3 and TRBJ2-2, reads EAGVVQSPRYKIIEKKQPVAFWCNPISGHNTLYWYLQNLGQGPELLIRYENEEAVDDSQLPKDRFSAERLKGVDSTLKIQPAELGDSAVYLCASSSYRENTGELFFGEGSRLTVL.

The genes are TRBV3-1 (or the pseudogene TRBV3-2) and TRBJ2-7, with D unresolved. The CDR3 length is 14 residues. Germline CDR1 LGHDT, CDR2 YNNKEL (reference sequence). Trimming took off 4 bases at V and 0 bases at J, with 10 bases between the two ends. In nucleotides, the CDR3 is TGTGCCAGCAGCCGAGACGCGTTCTCCTACGAGCAGTACTTC. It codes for CASSRDAFSYEQYF.

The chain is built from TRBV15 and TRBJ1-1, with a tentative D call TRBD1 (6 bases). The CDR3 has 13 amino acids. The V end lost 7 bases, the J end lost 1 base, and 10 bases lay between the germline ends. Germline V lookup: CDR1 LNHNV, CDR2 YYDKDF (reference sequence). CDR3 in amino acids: CATKGTPNTEAFF. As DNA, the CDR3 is TGTGCCACCAAAGGGACACCGAACACTGAAGCTTTCTTT. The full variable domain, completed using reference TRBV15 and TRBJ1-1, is DAMVIQNPRYQVTQFGKPVTLSCSQTLNHNVMYWYQQKSSQAPKLLFHYYDKDFNNEADTPDNFQSRRPNTSFCFLDIRSPGLGDTAMYLCATKGTPNTEAFFGQGTRLTVV.

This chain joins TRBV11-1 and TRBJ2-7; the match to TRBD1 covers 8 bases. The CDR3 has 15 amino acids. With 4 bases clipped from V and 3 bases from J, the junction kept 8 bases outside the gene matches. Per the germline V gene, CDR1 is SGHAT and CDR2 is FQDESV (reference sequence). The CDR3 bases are TGTGCCAGCAGCTACGGAAGGACAGGGATCTACGAGCAGTACTTC. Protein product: CASSYGRTGIYEQYF.